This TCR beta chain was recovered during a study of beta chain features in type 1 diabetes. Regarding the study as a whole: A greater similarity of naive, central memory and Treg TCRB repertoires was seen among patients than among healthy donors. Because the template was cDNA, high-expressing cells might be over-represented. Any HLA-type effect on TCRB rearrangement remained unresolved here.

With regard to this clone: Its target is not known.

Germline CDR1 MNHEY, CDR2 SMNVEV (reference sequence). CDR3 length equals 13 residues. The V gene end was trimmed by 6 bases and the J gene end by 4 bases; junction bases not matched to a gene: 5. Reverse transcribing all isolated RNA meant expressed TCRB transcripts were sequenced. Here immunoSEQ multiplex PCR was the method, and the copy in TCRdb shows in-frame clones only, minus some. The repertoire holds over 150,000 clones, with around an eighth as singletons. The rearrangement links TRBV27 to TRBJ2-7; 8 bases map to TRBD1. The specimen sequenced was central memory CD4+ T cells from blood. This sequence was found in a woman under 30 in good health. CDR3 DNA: TGTGCCAGCAGCAGACAGGGGCCATACGAGCAGTACTTC. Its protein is CASSRQGPYEQYF.